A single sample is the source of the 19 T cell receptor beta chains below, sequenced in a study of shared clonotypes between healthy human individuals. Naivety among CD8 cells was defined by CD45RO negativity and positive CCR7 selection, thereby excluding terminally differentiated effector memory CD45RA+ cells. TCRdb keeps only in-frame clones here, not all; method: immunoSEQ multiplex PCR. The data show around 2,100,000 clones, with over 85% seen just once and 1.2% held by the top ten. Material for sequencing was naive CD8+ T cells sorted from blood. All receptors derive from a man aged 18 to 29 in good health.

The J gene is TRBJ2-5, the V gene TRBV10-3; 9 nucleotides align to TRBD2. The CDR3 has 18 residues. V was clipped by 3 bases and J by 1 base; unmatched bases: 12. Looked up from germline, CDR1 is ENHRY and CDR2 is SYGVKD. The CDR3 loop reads CAISDSGTSLDLQETQYF. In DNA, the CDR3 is TGTGCCATCAGTGACTCCGGGACTAGCCTAGACCTCCAAGAGACCCAGTACTTC.

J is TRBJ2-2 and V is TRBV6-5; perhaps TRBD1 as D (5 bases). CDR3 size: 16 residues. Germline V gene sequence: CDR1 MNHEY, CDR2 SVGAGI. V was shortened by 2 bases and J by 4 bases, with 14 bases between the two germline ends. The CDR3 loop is CASSYRRQGITGELFF. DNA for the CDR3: TGTGCCAGCAGTTACCGTAGGCAGGGCATCACCGGGGAGCTGTTTTTT.

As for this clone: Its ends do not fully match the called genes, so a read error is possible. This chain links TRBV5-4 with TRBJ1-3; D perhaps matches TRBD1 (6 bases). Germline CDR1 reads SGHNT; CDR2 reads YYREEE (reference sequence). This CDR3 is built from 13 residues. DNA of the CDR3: TGTGCCAGCAGCGTCGTCCCTGGACAGAATCGAAATTTT. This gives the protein CASSVVPGQNRNF. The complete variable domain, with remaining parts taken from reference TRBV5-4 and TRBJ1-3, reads ETGVTQSPTHLIKTRGQQVTLRCSSQSGHNTVSWYQQALGQGPQFIFQYYREEENGRGNFPPRFSGLQFPNYSSELNVNALELDDSALYLCASSVVPGQNRNFGEGSWLTVV.

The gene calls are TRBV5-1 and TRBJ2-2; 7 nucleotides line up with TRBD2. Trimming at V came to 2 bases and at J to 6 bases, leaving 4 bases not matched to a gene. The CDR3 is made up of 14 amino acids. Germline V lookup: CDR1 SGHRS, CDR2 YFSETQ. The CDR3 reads CASSFMAGAGELFF. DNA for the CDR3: TGCGCCAGCAGCTTCATGGCGGGAGCCGGGGAGCTGTTTTTT.

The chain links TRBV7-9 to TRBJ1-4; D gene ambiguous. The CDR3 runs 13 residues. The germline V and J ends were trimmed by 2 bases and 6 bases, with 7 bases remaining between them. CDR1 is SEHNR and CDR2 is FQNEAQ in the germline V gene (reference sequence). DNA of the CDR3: TGTGCCAGCAGCTTATCTGCCGATGAAAAACTGTTTTTT. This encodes CASSLSADEKLFF.

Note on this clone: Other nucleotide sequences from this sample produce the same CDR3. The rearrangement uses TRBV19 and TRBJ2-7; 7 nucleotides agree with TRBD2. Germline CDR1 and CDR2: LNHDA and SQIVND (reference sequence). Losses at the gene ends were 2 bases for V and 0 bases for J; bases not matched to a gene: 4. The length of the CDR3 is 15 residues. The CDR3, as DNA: TGTGCCAGTAGTATATCTAGCGGTGACTCCTACGAGCAGTACTTC. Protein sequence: CASSISSGDSYEQYF. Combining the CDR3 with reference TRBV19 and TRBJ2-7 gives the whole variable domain DGGITQSPKYLFRKEGQNVTLSCEQNLNHDAMYWYRQDPGQGLRLIYYSQIVNDFQKGDIAEGYSVSREKKESFPLTVTSAQKNPTAFYLCASSISSGDSYEQYFGPGTRLTVT.

Here the CDR3 DNA reads TGTGCCAGCAGCTATCTAGCTACCGGGGAGCTGTTTTTT. Its protein product is CASSYLATGELFF. The V gene is TRBV5-6, the J gene TRBJ2-2, with D tentatively TRBD2 (5 bases). With 3 bases removed from V and 5 bases from J, the gap between germline ends came to 8 bases. This CDR3 has 13 amino acids. Germline CDR1 is SGHDT and CDR2 is YYEEEE.

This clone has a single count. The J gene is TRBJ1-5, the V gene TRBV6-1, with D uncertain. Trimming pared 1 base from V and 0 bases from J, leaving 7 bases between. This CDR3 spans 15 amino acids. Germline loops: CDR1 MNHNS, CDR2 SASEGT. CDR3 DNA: TGTGCCAGCAGTGAAGTGGAGGCTAGCAATCAGCCCCAGCATTTT. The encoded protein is CASSEVEASNQPQHF.

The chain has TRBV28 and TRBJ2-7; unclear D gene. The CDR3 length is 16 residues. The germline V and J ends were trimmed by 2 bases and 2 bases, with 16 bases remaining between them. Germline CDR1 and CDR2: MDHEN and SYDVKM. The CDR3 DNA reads TGTGCCAGCAGTTTACTATTCCAGCGAAACGCCTACGAGCAGTACTTC. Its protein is CASSLLFQRNAYEQYF.

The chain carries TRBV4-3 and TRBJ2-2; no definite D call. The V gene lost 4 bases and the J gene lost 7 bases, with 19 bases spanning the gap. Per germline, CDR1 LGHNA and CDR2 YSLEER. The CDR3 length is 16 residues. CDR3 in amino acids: CASSPPLPSSSGELFF. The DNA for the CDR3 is TGCGCCAGCAGCCCCCCCCTCCCCTCGAGTAGCGGGGAGCTGTTTTTT.

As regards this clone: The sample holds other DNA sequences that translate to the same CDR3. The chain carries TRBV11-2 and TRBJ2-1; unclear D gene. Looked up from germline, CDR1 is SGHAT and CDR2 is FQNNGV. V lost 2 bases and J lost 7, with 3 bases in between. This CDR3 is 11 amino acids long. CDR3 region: CASSLTNEQFF. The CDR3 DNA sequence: TGTGCCAGCAGCTTAACTAATGAGCAGTTCTTC.

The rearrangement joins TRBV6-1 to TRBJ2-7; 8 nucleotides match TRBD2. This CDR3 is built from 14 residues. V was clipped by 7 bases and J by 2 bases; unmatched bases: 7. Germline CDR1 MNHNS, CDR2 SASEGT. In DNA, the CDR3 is TGTGCCAGCACTCACACGGGGGGGACCTACGAGCAGTACTTC. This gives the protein CASTHTGGTYEQYF.

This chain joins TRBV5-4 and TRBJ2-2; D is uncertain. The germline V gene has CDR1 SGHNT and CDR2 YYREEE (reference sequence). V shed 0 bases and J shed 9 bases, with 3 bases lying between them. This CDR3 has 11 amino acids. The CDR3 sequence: CASSLDRELFF. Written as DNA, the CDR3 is TGTGCCAGCAGCTTGGACAGGGAGCTGTTTTTT.

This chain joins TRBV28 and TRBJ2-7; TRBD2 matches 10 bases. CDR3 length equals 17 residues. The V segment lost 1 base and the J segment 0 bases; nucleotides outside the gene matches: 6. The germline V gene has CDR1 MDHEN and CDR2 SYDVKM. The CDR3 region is CASSLSLAGVSSYEQYF. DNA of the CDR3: TGTGCCAGCAGTTTATCGCTAGCGGGGGTTAGCTCCTACGAGCAGTACTTC.

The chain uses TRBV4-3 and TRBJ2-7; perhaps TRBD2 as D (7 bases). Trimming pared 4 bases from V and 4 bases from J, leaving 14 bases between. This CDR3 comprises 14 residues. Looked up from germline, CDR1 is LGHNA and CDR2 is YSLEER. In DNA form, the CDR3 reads TGCGCCAGCAGCCCACGGCGGGGGCCGTACGAGCAGTACTTC. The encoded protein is CASSPRRGPYEQYF.

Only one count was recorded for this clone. CDR3: CASRPWGGLETQYF. DNA for the CDR3: TGTGCCAGCCGACCCTGGGGGGGGCTGGAGACCCAGTACTTC. The rearrangement uses TRBV2 and TRBJ2-5, with a tentative D call TRBD2 (7 bases). Germline loops: CDR1 SNHLY, CDR2 FYNNEI. The CDR3 has 14 residues. V was trimmed by 8 bases and J by 5 bases, leaving 18 bases between them.

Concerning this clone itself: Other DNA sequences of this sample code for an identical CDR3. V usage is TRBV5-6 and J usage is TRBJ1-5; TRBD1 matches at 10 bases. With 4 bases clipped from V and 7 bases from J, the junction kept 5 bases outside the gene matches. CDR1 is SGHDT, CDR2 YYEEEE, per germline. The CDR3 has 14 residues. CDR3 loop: CASSDGTGVQPQHF. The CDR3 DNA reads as TGTGCCAGCAGCGACGGGACAGGGGTGCAGCCCCAGCATTTT.

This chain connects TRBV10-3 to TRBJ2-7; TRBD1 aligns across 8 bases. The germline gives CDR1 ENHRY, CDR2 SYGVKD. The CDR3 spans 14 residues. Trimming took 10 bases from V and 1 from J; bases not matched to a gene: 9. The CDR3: CATGDRGSSYEQYF. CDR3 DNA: TGTGCCACCGGAGACAGGGGTTCATCCTACGAGCAGTACTTC.

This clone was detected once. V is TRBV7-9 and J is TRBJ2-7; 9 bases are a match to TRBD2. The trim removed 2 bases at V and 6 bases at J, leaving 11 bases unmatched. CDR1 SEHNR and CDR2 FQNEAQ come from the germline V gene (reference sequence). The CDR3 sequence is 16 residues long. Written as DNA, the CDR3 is TGTGCCAGCAGCTTACGGTTAGCGGGAGCGGGGAGCGAGCAGTACTTC. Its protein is CASSLRLAGAGSEQYF.